This is a list of T cell receptor beta chains from one sample in a study of T cell clones after liver transplantation. Profiled with immunoSEQ multiplex PCR; TCRdb holds only in-frame clones, not every one. The table has approximately 100,000 clones, around 84% seen once; the top ten hold roughly 3.1%. This sample comprised CD4+ T cells from blood, obtained approximately 43 months after liver transplant. The receptors derive from a human patient who received a liver transplant. The graft donor may have given rise to some T cells. Both conserved end residues are part of each CDR3. D genes are given only for firm matches. Expanded clones get a size class; other rows say once, few or many, or leave the size out.

cdr3_nt | cdr3_aa | j_call | v_call | clone_size | d_call
TGTGCCTGGAGCGGACTAGCGAAAAGGGGCGCCAAAAACATTCAGTACTTC | CAWSGLAKRGAKNIQYF | TRBJ2-4 | TRBV30 | . | TRBD2
TGCGCCAGCAGTGAGCCGAGGACAGGGGTCTCCTACGAGCAGTACTTC | CASSEPRTGVSYEQYF | TRBJ2-7 | TRBV10-2 | . | TRBD1
TGTGCCAGCTCGCTAGAGTTACAGCTCAACACCGGGGAGCTGTTTTTT | CASSLELQLNTGELFF | TRBJ2-2 | TRBV18 | . | .
TGTGCCAGCAGTGAGGAAAGCTACGAGCAGTACTTC | CASSEESYEQYF | TRBJ2-7 | TRBV27 | once | .
TGTGCCAGCAGCTTGGGCAGGGGAAACACCGGGGAGCTGTTTTTT | CASSLGRGNTGELFF | TRBJ2-2 | TRBV5-4 | . | .
TGTGCCAGCAGTGCTTCAGTAGGGTCTTACGATGGCTACACCTTC | CASSASVGSYDGYTF | TRBJ1-2 | TRBV28 | . | .
TGCAGCGTTGAGCTGGACAGGGGTTTTCGGGAGCAGTACTTC | CSVELDRGFREQYF | TRBJ2-7 | TRBV29-1 | . | TRBD1
TGTGCCATCAGTGATCCCAGGACTAGCGGGTTTCTCTACGAGCAGTACTTC | CAISDPRTSGFLYEQYF | TRBJ2-7 | TRBV10-3 | . | TRBD2
TGCGCCAGCAGTGAGTCGATTCTGTGGTCCTACAATGAGCAGTTCTTC | CASSESILWSYNEQFF | TRBJ2-1 | TRBV10-1 | . | .
TGTGCCTGGAGTCTACAGGGGAGGGGATGGGGGAACACTGAAGCTTTCTTT | CAWSLQGRGWGNTEAFF | TRBJ1-1 | TRBV30 | . | TRBD1
TGTGCCAGCATCGACGGAGGGGAGGAAGGTGAAGCTTTCTTT | CASIDGGEEGEAFF | TRBJ1-1 | TRBV2 | . | .
TGTGCCAGTAGTATCCTCGGACAGAACTATGGCTACACCTTC | CASSILGQNYGYTF | TRBJ1-2 | TRBV19 | once | .
TGTGCCAGCAGCTTACCGGGGACAGGGGACAATGAGCAGTTCTTC | CASSLPGTGDNEQFF | TRBJ2-1 | TRBV13 | . | TRBD1
TGTGCCAGCGGGTCCGGAACTACTAACTACGAGCAGTACTTC | CASGSGTTNYEQYF | TRBJ2-7 | TRBV6-5 | . | .
TGTGCCAGCTCACCACTAGGGACAGGGGGAAATCAGCCCCAGCATTTT | CASSPLGTGGNQPQHF | TRBJ1-5 | TRBV18 | . | TRBD1
TGTGCCAGCAGCTTATACGTGGGACAGGAGCTTAGCAACTATGGCTACACCTTC | CASSLYVGQELSNYGYTF | TRBJ1-2 | TRBV7-2 | . | TRBD1
TGCGCCAGCAGGGATAGCGGGAGGAACGGGGAGCTGTTTTTT | CASRDSGRNGELFF | TRBJ2-2 | TRBV10-2 | . | TRBD2
TGTGCCAGCAGTTCCGGACGGAACAATGAGCAGTTCTTC | CASSSGRNNEQFF | TRBJ2-1 | TRBV27 | few | .
TGCGCCAGCAGCTGGACAGGGAATGAAAAACTGTTTTTT | CASSWTGNEKLFF | TRBJ1-4 | TRBV5-1 | . | TRBD1
TGTGCCAGCAGTCCGGAGGCAGGCCGAGGTGAAAAACTGTTTTTT | CASSPEAGRGEKLFF | TRBJ1-4 | TRBV6-5 | . | .
TGTGCCAGCAGCTTACGGACAGGTGGATACAATGAGCAGTTCTTC | CASSLRTGGYNEQFF | TRBJ2-1 | TRBV7-3 | . | TRBD1
TGTGCCAGCAGCGCAAATCGACTAGCGGGGATGGGCACAGATACGCAGTATTTT | CASSANRLAGMGTDTQYF | TRBJ2-3 | TRBV9 | . | TRBD2